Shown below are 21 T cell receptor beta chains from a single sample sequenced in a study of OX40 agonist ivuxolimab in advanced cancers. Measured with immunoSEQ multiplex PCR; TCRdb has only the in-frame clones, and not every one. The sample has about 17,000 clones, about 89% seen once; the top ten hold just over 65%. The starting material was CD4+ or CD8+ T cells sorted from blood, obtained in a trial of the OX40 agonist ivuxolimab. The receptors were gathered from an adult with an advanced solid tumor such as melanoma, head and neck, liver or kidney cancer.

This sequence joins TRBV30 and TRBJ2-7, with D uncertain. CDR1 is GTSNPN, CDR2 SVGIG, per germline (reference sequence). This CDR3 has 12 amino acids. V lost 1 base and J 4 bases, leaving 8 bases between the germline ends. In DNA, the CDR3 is TGTGCCTGGAGTGACGTCGCTTACGAGCAGTACTTC. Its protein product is CAWSDVAYEQYF.

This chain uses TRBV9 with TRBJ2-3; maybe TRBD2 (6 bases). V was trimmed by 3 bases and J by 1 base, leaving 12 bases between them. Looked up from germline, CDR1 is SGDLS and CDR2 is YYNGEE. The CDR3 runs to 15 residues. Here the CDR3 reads CASSAQGGGTDTQYF. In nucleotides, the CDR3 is TGTGCCAGCAGCGCGCAGGGAGGTGGCACAGATACGCAGTATTTT. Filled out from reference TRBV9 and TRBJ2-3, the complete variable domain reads DSGVTQTPKHLITATGQRVTLRCSPRSGDLSVYWYQQSLDQGLQFLIQYYNGEERAKGNILERFSAQQFPDLHSELNLSSLELGDSALYFCASSAQGGGTDTQYFGPGTRLTVL.

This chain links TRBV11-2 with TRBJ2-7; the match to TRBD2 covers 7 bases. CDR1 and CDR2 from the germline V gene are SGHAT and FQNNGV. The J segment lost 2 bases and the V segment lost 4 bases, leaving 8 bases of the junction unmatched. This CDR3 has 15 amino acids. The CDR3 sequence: CASSYEASGTYEQYF. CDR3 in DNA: TGTGCCAGCAGCTACGAGGCTAGCGGAACCTACGAGCAGTACTTC.

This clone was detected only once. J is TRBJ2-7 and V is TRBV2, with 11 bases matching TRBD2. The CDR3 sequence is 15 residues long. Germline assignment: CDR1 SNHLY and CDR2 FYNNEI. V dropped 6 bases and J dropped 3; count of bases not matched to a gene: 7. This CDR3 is CASRETSGTLYEQYF. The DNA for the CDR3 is TGTGCCAGCAGGGAGACTAGCGGGACTCTCTACGAGCAGTACTTC.

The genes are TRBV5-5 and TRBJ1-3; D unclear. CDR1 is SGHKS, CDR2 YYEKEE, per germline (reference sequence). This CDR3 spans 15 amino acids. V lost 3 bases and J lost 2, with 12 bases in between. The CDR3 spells CASSSAPIAGNTIYF. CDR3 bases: TGTGCCAGCAGCTCCGCCCCGATAGCTGGAAACACCATATATTTT.

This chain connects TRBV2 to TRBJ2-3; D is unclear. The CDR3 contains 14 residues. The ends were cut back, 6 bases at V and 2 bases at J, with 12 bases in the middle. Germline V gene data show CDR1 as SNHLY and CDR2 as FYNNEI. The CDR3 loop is CASSTPPFTDTQYF. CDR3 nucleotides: TGTGCCAGCAGCACCCCCCCCTTCACAGATACGCAGTATTTT.

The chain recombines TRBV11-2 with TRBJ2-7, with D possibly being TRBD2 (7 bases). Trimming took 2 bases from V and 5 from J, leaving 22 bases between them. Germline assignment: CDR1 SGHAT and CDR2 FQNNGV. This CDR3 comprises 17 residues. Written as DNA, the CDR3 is TGTGCCAGCAGCTTAAACGGTCGGGGGGCGCGCGACCACGAGCAGTACTTC. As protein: CASSLNGRGARDHEQYF.

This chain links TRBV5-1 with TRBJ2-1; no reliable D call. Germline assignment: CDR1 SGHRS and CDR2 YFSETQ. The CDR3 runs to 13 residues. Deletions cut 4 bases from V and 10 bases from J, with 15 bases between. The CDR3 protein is CASSGSLVIEQFF. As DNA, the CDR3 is TGCGCCAGCAGCGGATCCCTAGTTATAGAGCAGTTCTTC.

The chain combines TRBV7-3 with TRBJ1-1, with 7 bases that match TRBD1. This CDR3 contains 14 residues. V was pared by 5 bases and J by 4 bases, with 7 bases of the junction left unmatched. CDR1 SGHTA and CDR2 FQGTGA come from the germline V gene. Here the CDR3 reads CASSPGGGGTEAFF. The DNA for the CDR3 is TGTGCCAGCAGCCCAGGGGGGGGCGGCACTGAAGCTTTCTTT.

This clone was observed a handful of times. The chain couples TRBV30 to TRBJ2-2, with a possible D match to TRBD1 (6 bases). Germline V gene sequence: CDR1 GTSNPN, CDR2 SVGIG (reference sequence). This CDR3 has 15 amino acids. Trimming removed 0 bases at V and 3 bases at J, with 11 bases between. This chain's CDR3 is CAWSVRDTDTGELFF. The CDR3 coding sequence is TGTGCCTGGAGTGTACGGGACACGGACACCGGGGAGCTGTTTTTT.

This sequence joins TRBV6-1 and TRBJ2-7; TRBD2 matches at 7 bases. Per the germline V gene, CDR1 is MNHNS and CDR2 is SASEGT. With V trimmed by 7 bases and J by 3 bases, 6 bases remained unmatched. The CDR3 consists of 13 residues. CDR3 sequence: CASMGRERYEQYF. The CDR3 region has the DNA TGTGCCAGCATGGGGCGGGAGCGCTACGAGCAGTACTTC.

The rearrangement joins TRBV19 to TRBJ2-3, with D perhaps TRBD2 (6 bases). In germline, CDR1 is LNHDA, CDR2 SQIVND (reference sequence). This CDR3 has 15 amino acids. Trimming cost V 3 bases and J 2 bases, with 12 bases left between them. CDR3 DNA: TGTGCCAGTAGTATTTCGGACTACTCCACAGATACGCAGTATTTT. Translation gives CASSISDYSTDTQYF.

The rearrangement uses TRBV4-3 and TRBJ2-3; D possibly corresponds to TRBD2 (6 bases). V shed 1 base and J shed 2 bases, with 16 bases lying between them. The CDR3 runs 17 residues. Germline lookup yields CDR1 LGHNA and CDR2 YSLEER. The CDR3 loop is CASSQGPQGLSTDTQYF. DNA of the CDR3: TGCGCCAGCAGCCAAGGTCCTCAGGGACTCTCCACAGATACGCAGTATTTT.

For the CDR3, the DNA is TGTGCCAGCAGCCCTCCGGCGCAGGGGCTCCACGAGCAGTACTTC. Translating gives CASSPPAQGLHEQYF. The chain employs TRBV7-6 and TRBJ2-7; a weak D match, TRBD1 (6 bases). Trimming removed 5 bases at V and 5 bases at J, with 19 bases between. This CDR3 has 15 amino acids. The germline gives CDR1 SGHVS, CDR2 FNYEAQ.

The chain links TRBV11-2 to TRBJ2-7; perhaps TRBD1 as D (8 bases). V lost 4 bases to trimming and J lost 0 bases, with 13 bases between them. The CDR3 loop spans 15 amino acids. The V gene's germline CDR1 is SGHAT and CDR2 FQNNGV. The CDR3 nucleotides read TGTGCCAGCAGCTATCACAGGGGGGGCTCCTACGAGCAGTACTTC. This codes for CASSYHRGGSYEQYF. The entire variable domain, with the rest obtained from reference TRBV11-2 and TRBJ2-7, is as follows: EAGVAQSPRYKIIEKRQSVAFWCNPISGHATLYWYQQILGQGPKLLIQFQNNGVVDDSQLPKDRFSAERLKGVDSTLKIQPAKLEDSAVYLCASSYHRGGSYEQYFGPGTRLTVT.

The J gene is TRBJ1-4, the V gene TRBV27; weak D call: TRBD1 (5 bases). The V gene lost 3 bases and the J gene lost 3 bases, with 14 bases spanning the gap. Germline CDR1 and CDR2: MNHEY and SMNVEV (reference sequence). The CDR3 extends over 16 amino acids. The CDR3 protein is CASSLGPGWSNEKLFF. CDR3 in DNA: TGTGCCAGCAGTTTGGGCCCAGGGTGGTCTAATGAAAAACTGTTTTTT. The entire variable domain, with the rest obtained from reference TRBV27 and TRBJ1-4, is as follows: EAQVTQNPRYLITVTGKKLTVTCSQNMNHEYMSWYRQDPGLGLRQIYYSMNVEVTDKGDVPEGYKVSRKEKRNFPLILESPSPNQTSLYFCASSLGPGWSNEKLFFGSGTQLSVL.

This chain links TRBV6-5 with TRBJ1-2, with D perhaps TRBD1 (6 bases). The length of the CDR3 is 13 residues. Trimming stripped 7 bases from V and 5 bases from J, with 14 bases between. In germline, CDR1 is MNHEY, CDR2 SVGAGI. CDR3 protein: CASTRTVNYGYTF. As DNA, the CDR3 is TGTGCCAGCACCCGGACAGTGAATTATGGCTACACCTTC.

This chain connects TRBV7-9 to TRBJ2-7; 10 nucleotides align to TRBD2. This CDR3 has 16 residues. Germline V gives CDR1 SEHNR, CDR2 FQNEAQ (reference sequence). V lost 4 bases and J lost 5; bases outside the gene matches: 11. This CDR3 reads CASSSVRLAGVDEQYF. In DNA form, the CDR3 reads TGTGCCAGCAGCTCGGTTCGCCTAGCGGGAGTTGACGAGCAGTACTTC.

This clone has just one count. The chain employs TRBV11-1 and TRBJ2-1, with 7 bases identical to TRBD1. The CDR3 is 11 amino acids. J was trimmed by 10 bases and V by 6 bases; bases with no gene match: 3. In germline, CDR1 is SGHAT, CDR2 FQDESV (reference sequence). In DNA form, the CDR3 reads TGTGCCAGCAGTTCGGGACAGGAGCAGTTCTTC. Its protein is CASSSGQEQFF.

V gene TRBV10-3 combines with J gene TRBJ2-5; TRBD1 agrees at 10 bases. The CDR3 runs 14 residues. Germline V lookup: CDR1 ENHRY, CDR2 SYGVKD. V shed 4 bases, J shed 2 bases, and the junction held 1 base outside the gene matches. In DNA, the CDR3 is TGTGCCATCAGTGCGGGACAGGGGCAAGAGACCCAGTACTTC. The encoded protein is CAISAGQGQETQYF.

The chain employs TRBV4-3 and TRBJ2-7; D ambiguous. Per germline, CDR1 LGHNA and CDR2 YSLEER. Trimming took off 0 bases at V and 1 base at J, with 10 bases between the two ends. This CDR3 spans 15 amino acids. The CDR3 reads CASSQDRPSSYEQYF. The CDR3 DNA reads TGCGCCAGCAGCCAAGATAGACCTTCATCCTACGAGCAGTACTTC.